This passage covers 10 T cell receptor beta chains from one sample sequenced in a study of regulatory T cells in long-lasting Graves disease. Time point defined: persistent/refractory GD, antithyroid drugs over 5 years with positive TRAb. RNA extracted from PBMCs served as the sequencing template. Combining iRepertoire HTBI primers with Arm-PCR of CDR3 regions, the authors built TCR beta libraries. TCRdb reprocessed the multiplex PCR reads via MiXCR and lists one record per CDR3 protein. The sample comprises around 400,000 distinct CDR3 sequences, roughly 25% of which are singletons, and around 30% rests with the top ten. The sequencing used peripheral blood mononuclear cells (PBMCs), collected when the disease was refractory, from a patient treated with antithyroid drugs. The receptor source for this set is a middle-aged woman with Graves disease.

The chain combines TRBV6-5 with TRBJ2-2; D may be TRBD2 (6 bases). Germline CDR1 is MNHEY and CDR2 is SVGAGI. The CDR3 is 17 residues long. Trimming shortened V by 0 bases and J by 4 bases, and 15 bases separated the two germline ends. The CDR3 loop is CASSYSRRAAGTGELFF. The CDR3 nucleotides are TGTGCCAGCAGTTACTCGAGACGGGCAGCGGGCACCGGGGAGCTGTTTTTT.

This clonotype was observed once. The chain is built from TRBV24-1 and TRBJ2-1; the D gene is possibly TRBD1 (6 bases). The CDR3 consists of 13 residues. The germline V gene encodes CDR1 KGHDR and CDR2 SFDVKD. The V gene lost 4 bases and the J gene lost 5 bases, with 8 bases spanning the gap. The CDR3 region has the DNA TGTGCCACCAGTGACCAGGGGAACAATGAGCAGTTCTTC. It is translated as CATSDQGNNEQFF.

Concerning this clonotype itself: This may be a read error: a much more frequent sequence differs by one nucleotide. The CDR3 nucleotides read TGCGCCAGCAGTGACCTGGGAGGTGCCCAAGGGACCCAGTACTTC. Protein sequence: CASSDLGGAQGTQYF. The rearrangement uses TRBV10-2 and TRBJ2-5; TRBD2 might be the D (6 bases). The CDR3 runs 15 residues. CDR1 WSHSY and CDR2 SAAADI come from the germline V gene.

This clonotype was seen only a few times. The V and J genes are TRBV11-2 and TRBJ2-5; weak D call: TRBD1 (5 bases). The CDR3 runs to 16 residues. Germline V CDR1 and CDR2: SGHAT, FQNNGV. Between the trimmed V and J ends, which lost 4 bases and 5 bases, there was a span of 20 bases. The CDR3 region has the DNA TGTGCCAGCAGCTCAGAAGTAATGACAGTGCGCGAGACCCAGTACTTC. It codes for CASSSEVMTVRETQYF.

This sequence joins TRBV3-1 and TRBJ1-1, with D unresolved. Per the germline V gene, CDR1 is LGHDT and CDR2 is YNNKEL (reference sequence). The V gene lost 2 bases and the J gene lost 7 bases, with 14 bases spanning the gap. This CDR3 spans 14 amino acids. CDR3 protein: CASSQSTDGFEAFF. CDR3 nucleotide sequence: TGTGCCAGCAGCCAATCTACGGACGGGTTTGAAGCTTTCTTT.

This clonotype was counted many times. This chain joins TRBV7-8 and TRBJ1-1; possibly TRBD1 for D (5 bases). CDR1 SGHVS and CDR2 FQNEAQ come from the germline V gene. V lost 3 bases and J 5 bases, leaving 16 bases between the germline ends. The CDR3 spans 15 residues. The CDR3 sequence is CASSFLGQEKTEAFF. CDR3 DNA: TGTGCCAGCAGCTTTCTAGGACAAGAAAAGACTGAAGCTTTCTTT.

Worth noting for this clonotype: A much larger clone differs from this one at a single base, so this may be a read error. This sequence joins TRBV27 and TRBJ1-2; D gene uncertain. Germline-derived CDR1 and CDR2 are MNHEY and SMNVEV (reference sequence). The CDR3 has 14 residues. CDR3 residues: CGSSSPLSSGSYTF. The CDR3 bases are TGTGGCAGCAGTTCCCCCCTGTCTTCTGGGAGTTACACCTTC.

This clonotype was recorded at least ten times. The chain is built from TRBV28 and TRBJ1-5; D remains ambiguous. V was cut by 3 bases and J by 10 bases, with 13 bases left in between. Germline CDR1 reads MDHEN; CDR2 reads SYDVKM. The CDR3 is 13 residues long. CDR3 nucleotides: TGTGCCAGCAGTTTTGGCAGACTATCCCCCCAGCATTTT. Its translation is CASSFGRLSPQHF.

The CDR3 here is CASGGTAENEKLFF. Here the CDR3 DNA reads TGTGCCAGCGGGGGGACGGCCGAGAATGAAAAACTGTTTTTT. V and J are TRBV11-2 and TRBJ1-4; D is possibly TRBD1 (5 bases). The CDR3 loop spans 14 amino acids. Trimming took 8 bases from V and 5 from J, leaving 15 bases between them. CDR1 is SGHAT and CDR2 is FQNNGV in the germline V gene.

The genes are TRBV28 and TRBJ2-2; D is perhaps TRBD2 (6 bases). Germline V gene sequence: CDR1 MDHEN, CDR2 SYDVKM. The CDR3 length is 16 residues. Trimming stripped 2 bases from V and 0 bases from J, with 10 bases between. CDR3 protein: CASSLLSGPNTGELFF. CDR3 DNA sequence: TGTGCCAGCAGTTTACTAAGCGGGCCGAACACCGGGGAGCTGTTTTTT. The whole variable domain, remainder taken from reference TRBV28 and TRBJ2-2, is DVKVTQSSRYLVKRTGEKVFLECVQDMDHENMFWYRQDPGLGLRLIYFSYDVKMKEKGDIPEGYSVSREKKERFSLILESASTNQTSMYLCASSLLSGPNTGELFFGEGSRLTVL.